The 18 T cell receptor beta chains reported below all come from one sample, sequenced in a study of Graves' ophthalmopathy and Graves' hyperthyroidism. RNA transcripts served as template for amplifying TCR beta CDR3 sequences. Following a first-round RT-PCR that used HTBI primers, a second-round multiplex PCR was carried out. TCRdb fed the multiplex PCR reads into MiXCR, producing one record per CDR3 protein. The sample contains around 40,000 distinct CDR3 sequences, about 50% of which appear only once. The specimen sequenced was peripheral blood. These receptors came from an adult man with Graves' ophthalmopathy.

This clonotype was counted at least ten times. This sequence joins TRBV7-2 and TRBJ1-3, with D uncertain. Per the germline V gene, CDR1 is SGHTA and CDR2 is FQGNSA. Trimming pared 0 bases from V and 0 bases from J, leaving 9 bases between. CDR3 length equals 16 residues. The CDR3 reads CASSLALGSSGNTIYF. The CDR3, as DNA: TGTGCCAGCAGCTTAGCGCTCGGAAGCTCTGGAAACACCATATATTTT.

This clonotype is judged medium-sized. V usage is TRBV7-2 and J usage is TRBJ1-3; D remains unclear. The CDR3 spans 14 residues. V lost 5 bases and J lost 0, with 8 bases in between. Germline V gene lookup returns CDR1 SGHTA and CDR2 FQGNSA. The CDR3 DNA reads as TGTGCCAGCAGCCCGTCTAACTCTGGAAACACCATATATTTT. Amino acids: CASSPSNSGNTIYF.

J is TRBJ1-6 and V is TRBV20-1; no definite D call. CDR1 and CDR2 from the germline V gene are DFQATT and SNEGSKA (reference sequence). There are 14 residues in the CDR3. Trimming left V 1 base short and J 5 bases short, with 9 bases between. CDR3 loop: CSARGQIDNSPLHF. In nucleotides, the CDR3 is TGCAGTGCTAGAGGGCAGATAGATAATTCACCCCTCCACTTT.

V usage is TRBV29-1 and J usage is TRBJ1-2, with 7 bases that match TRBD1. The germline V gene encodes CDR1 SQVTM and CDR2 ANQGSEA. The CDR3 loop spans 13 amino acids. Trimming cost V 3 bases and J 3 bases; bases outside gene matches: 4. CDR3 sequence: CSVDRGTDYGYTF. The CDR3 DNA is TGCAGCGTTGACCGAGGGACAGACTATGGCTACACCTTC.

The V and J genes are TRBV9 and TRBJ2-3; D may be TRBD2 (6 bases). Germline V gene data show CDR1 as SGDLS and CDR2 as YYNGEE. The CDR3 has 14 residues. Trimming shortened V by 0 bases and J by 6 bases, and 11 bases separated the two germline ends. Here the CDR3 reads CASSVVGGWDTQYF. The CDR3 DNA is TGTGCCAGCAGCGTAGTTGGGGGGTGGGATACGCAGTATTTT. Complete variable domain (other parts from reference TRBV9 and TRBJ2-3): DSGVTQTPKHLITATGQRVTLRCSPRSGDLSVYWYQQSLDQGLQFLIQYYNGEERAKGNILERFSAQQFPDLHSELNLSSLELGDSALYFCASSVVGGWDTQYFGPGTRLTVL.

This clonotype was seen at least ten times. The chain recombines TRBV6-6 with TRBJ2-3; 10 positions agree with TRBD2. Losses at the gene ends were 5 bases for V and 3 bases for J; bases not matched to a gene: 5. The germline V gene encodes CDR1 MNHNY and CDR2 SVGAGI (reference sequence). This CDR3 is 15 amino acids long. CDR3 nucleotides: TGTGCCAGCAGTCCTGGACTAGCGGATACAGATACGCAGTATTTT. Its translation: CASSPGLADTDTQYF.

This clonotype was counted ten times or more. The gene calls are TRBV12-3 or TRBV12-4 and TRBJ2-7; 9 positions agree with TRBD1. With 5 bases clipped from V and 9 bases from J, the junction kept 20 bases outside the gene matches. This CDR3 is 17 amino acids long. The CDR3 here is CASSPTPPGQGGLGQYF. The CDR3 region has the DNA TGTGCCAGCAGTCCCACTCCTCCGGGACAGGGTGGACTCGGGCAGTACTTC.

This clonotype was counted ten times or more. The chain employs TRBV28 and TRBJ2-3; D possibly corresponds to TRBD1 (7 bases). Germline values: CDR1 MDHEN, CDR2 SYDVKM. V lost 11 bases to trimming and J lost 4 bases, with 16 bases between them. The CDR3 totals 13 residues. CDR3 bases: TGTGCCTCAGGGGGGATTCGGGCAGATACGCAGTATTTT. It yields the protein CASGGIRADTQYF. The whole variable domain, filled in from reference TRBV28 and TRBJ2-3, reads DVKVTQSSRYLVKRTGEKVFLECVQDMDHENMFWYRQDPGLGLRLIYFSYDVKMKEKGDIPEGYSVSREKKERFSLILESASTNQTSMYLCASGGIRADTQYFGPGTRLTVL.

The chain carries TRBV5-1 and TRBJ1-2; D not resolved. The germline V gene has CDR1 SGHRS and CDR2 YFSETQ. The CDR3 covers 14 residues. The V end was cut by 1 base, the J end by 7 bases, with 14 bases between. The CDR3 region has the DNA TGCGCCAGCAGCTTGTGGGATCCATCAGGTGGCTACACCTTC. Amino acids: CASSLWDPSGGYTF.

This clonotype was seen ten or more times. This chain joins TRBV20-1 and TRBJ2-3; D possibly corresponds to TRBD1 (6 bases). CDR1 is DFQATT and CDR2 is SNEGSKA in the germline V gene (reference sequence). This CDR3 comprises 14 residues. V gave up 5 bases and J gave up 0 bases, with 12 bases separating them. As DNA, the CDR3 is TGCAGTGCTTACAGGGATACTAGCACAGATACGCAGTATTTT. This sequence encodes CSAYRDTSTDTQYF.

This clonotype was recorded at least ten times. This chain links TRBV11-2 with TRBJ1-5; D perhaps matches TRBD1 (5 bases). Germline CDR1 is SGHAT and CDR2 is FQNNGV. V was trimmed by 1 base and J by 5 bases, leaving 12 bases between them. The CDR3 runs 15 residues. CDR3 amino acids: CASSLAGQPYQPQHF. The CDR3 bases are TGTGCCAGCAGCTTAGCCGGACAACCCTATCAGCCCCAGCATTTT.

CDR3 DNA sequence: TGTGCCAGCAGCGGACGGACAGGGGATGAAAAACTGTTTTTT. Its translation: CASSGRTGDEKLFF. The chain combines TRBV9 with TRBJ1-4, with TRBD1 matching over 9 bases. The germline V gene has CDR1 SGDLS and CDR2 YYNGEE. V was clipped by 3 bases and J by 6 bases; unmatched bases: 3. CDR3 length: 14 residues.

The rearrangement joins TRBV20-1 to TRBJ2-5; D tentatively fits TRBD1 or TRBD2 (7 bases each). The germline V gene has CDR1 DFQATT and CDR2 SNEGSKA (reference sequence). The CDR3 length is 17 residues. V was cut by 4 bases and J by 5 bases, with 26 bases left in between. As DNA, the CDR3 is TGCAGTGCTACACGGGGAGGGGGCGATTTGGATGCCGAGACCCAGTACTTC. Translated, it gives CSATRGGGDLDAETQYF.

The genes are TRBV7-2 and TRBJ2-5, with 14 bases aligning to TRBD2. This CDR3 has 17 residues. The germline V gene encodes CDR1 SGHTA and CDR2 FQGNSA. The ends lost 4 bases at V and 5 bases at J; junction bases unmatched: 9. The chain's CDR3 is CASSSRLAGGSSETQYF. For the CDR3, the DNA is TGTGCCAGCAGCTCCCGACTAGCGGGGGGGTCCTCGGAGACCCAGTACTTC.

Ten or more counts support this clonotype. The chain joins TRBV9 to TRBJ2-3; D remains ambiguous. The CDR3 is 13 amino acids. Germline lookup yields CDR1 SGDLS and CDR2 YYNGEE. Between the trimmed V and J ends, which lost 3 bases and 3 bases, there was a span of 8 bases. CDR3 in amino acids: CASSELGTDTQYF. The CDR3 DNA is TGTGCCAGCAGCGAATTGGGGACAGATACGCAGTATTTT.

The rearrangement uses TRBV19 and TRBJ2-7; TRBD1 matches at 11 bases. Germline loops: CDR1 LNHDA, CDR2 SQIVND (reference sequence). This CDR3 comprises 16 residues. J was trimmed by 2 bases and V by 5 bases; bases with no gene match: 8. As DNA, the CDR3 is TGTGCCAGTAGTCTAACCGGGACAGGGGGGACCTACGAGCAGTACTTC. Translation gives CASSLTGTGGTYEQYF.

The rearrangement links TRBV18 to TRBJ1-1, with D unresolved. This CDR3 comprises 14 residues. V was cut by 2 bases and J by 6 bases, with 13 bases left in between. Germline V gene sequence: CDR1 KGHSH, CDR2 LQKENI. CDR3 amino acids: CASSPVGVDAEAFF. The CDR3 nucleotides read TGTGCCAGCTCACCAGTGGGAGTAGACGCTGAAGCTTTCTTT.

In regard to this clonotype: A much larger clone differs from this one at a single base, so this may be a read error. This chain connects TRBV5-6 to TRBJ2-7; D may be TRBD2 (6 bases). The CDR3 totals 17 residues. V was trimmed by 5 bases and J by 0 bases, leaving 21 bases between them. In germline, CDR1 is SGHDT, CDR2 YYEEEE. CDR3 loop: CASSSPPGTGSSYEQYF. The CDR3 DNA reads as TGTGCCAGCAGTTCCCCCCCAGGGACTGGCAGCTCCTACGAGCAGTACTTC.